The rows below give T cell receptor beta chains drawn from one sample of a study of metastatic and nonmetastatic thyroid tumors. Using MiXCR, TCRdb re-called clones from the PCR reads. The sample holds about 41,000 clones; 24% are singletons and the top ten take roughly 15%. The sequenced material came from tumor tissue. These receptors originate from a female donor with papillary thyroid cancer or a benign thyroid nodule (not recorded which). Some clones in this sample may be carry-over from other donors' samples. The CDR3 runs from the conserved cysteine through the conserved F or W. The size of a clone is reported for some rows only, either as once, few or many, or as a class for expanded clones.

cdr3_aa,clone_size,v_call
CASRPHGSGNEQFF,many,TRBV19
CASSLGNSVNNEQFF,NA,TRBV7-8
CSAPRTGSDTEAFF,many,TRBV20-1
CSAPRTGGQPQHF,NA,TRBV20-1
CASSQGLGQIDSGNTIYF,NA,TRBV3-1
CASSYGTPEQFF,few,TRBV2
CASSYSGYGYTF,few,TRBV6-2/TRBV6-3
CSARDLTNYGYTF,NA,TRBV20-1
CATSSPAESADTQYF,few,TRBV15
CASTASRASNEAFF,NA,TRBV2
CASSYNRGEQYF,NA,TRBV6-1
CASSLVGTGGIGTQYF,NA,TRBV7-2
CATSDSTGAHTEAFF,NA,TRBV24-1
CASSSGDTEAFF,few,TRBV6-5
CAISRLASTDTQYF,many,TRBV10-3
CASSRRDSYEQYF,NA,TRBV3-1